One T cell receptor beta chain is described in this entry. Germline V gene sequence: CDR1 SQVTM, CDR2 ANQGSEA. The CDR3 loop spans 16 amino acids. With V trimmed by 4 bases and J by 4 bases, 14 bases remained unmatched. These data originate in a study of identical twins. Via MiXCR, TCRdb re-called the 5' RACE reads, giving one row per CDR3 protein. The repertoire consists of roughly 770,000 distinct CDR3 sequences, with 18% occurring once and the leading ten covering around 14%. This sample also belongs to another study, concerning T cells expressing NK-cell markers.

This clonotype was sampled from a woman aged 18-29 years in good health. The rearrangement joins TRBV29-1 to TRBJ2-7; 9 bases line up with TRBD2. Sequenced sample: PBMCs. For the CDR3, the DNA is TGCAGCGTTGGATTTTTCCGGACTAGCGAGACTTACGAGCAGTACTTC. This encodes CSVGFFRTSETYEQYF.